This T cell receptor (beta chain) was recovered during a study of blood T cells in healthy people across ages. General study findings and limits: A greater number of naive CD4+ cells and higher diversity distinguished long-lived donors from aged donors.

This clonotype was observed a handful of times. The target antigen is unknown. The length of the CDR3 is 13 residues. Trimming left V 1 base short and J 7 bases short, with 7 bases between. The V gene's germline CDR1 is LGHNA and CDR2 YNFKEQ. It was with a sample-barcoded 5' primer and a J-beta primer mix that a second PCR of roughly 6 to 12 cycles was run. TCRdb passed the 5' RACE reads through MiXCR, listing each CDR3 protein once. The sample lists 600,000 to 1,000,000 distinct CDR3 sequences, about 25% occurring once. This sample was shared with a second study, whose subject was T cells of mothers and their children. That paper adds: All extracted RNA went into cDNA synthesis, about 1.4 ug per 15 ul.

The chain has TRBV4-2 and TRBJ1-4, with D possibly TRBD1 on 5 matching bases. The sequence came from a boy between 5 and 17 years old in good health. Sequences were obtained from blood. The chain's CDR3 is CASSQGQTEKLFF. The CDR3 DNA is TGTGCCAGCAGCCAAGGACAGACTGAAAAACTGTTTTTT.